The entry that follows covers one T cell receptor beta chain sequence. The data belong to a study of shared clonotypes between healthy human individuals. CDR3 length: 17 residues. J lost 2 bases, V lost 4 bases, and 12 bases had no gene match. Sequenced by immunoSEQ multiplex PCR; TCRdb stores in-frame clones only, minus some. Here the sample spans 900,000 to 1,200,000 clones, about four fifths being singletons. The TCR was taken from a man aged 18-30 years in good health. Some clones in this sample may be carry-over from other donors' samples. The sample was memory CD4+ T cells from PBMCs. As to subset: CD45RA-negative fraction. V usage is TRBV5-3 and J usage is TRBJ1-5, with 7 bases that match TRBD1. TRBV5-3 is an ORF for which the function is uncertain. CDR3 loop: CARSPQGDRAGNQPQHF. The CDR3, as DNA: TGTGCCAGAAGCCCACAAGGCGACAGGGCGGGCAATCAGCCCCAGCATTTT.